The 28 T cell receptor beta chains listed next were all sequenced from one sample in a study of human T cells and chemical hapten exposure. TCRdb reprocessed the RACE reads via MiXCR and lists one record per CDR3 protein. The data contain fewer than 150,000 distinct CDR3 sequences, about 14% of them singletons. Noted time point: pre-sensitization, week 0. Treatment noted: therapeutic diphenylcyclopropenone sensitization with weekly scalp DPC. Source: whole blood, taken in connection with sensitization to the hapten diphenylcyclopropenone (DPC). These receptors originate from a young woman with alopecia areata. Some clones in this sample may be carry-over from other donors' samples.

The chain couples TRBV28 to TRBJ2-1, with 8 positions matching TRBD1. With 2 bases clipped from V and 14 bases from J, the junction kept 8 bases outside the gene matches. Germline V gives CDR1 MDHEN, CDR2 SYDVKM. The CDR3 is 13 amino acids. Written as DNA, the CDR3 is TGTGCCAGCAGTTTACCGGACAGGGTCGAAAAGTTCTTC. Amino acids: CASSLPDRVEKFF.

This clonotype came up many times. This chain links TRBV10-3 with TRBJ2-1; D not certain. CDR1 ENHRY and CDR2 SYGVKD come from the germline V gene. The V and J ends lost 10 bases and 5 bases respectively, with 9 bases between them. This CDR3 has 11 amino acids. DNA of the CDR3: TGTGCCACCCGGAAAAACAATGAGCAGTTCTTC. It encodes CATRKNNEQFF.

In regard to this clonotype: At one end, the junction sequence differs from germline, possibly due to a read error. CDR3 sequence (DNA): TGTGCCAGCAGATTAGCAGCGGGGGACACCGGGGAGCTGTTTTTT. Translated, it gives CASRLAAGDTGELFF. The gene calls are TRBV7-8 and TRBJ2-2; TRBD2 matches at 8 bases. Germline V gene data show CDR1 as SGHVS and CDR2 as FQNEAQ. The CDR3 consists of 15 residues.

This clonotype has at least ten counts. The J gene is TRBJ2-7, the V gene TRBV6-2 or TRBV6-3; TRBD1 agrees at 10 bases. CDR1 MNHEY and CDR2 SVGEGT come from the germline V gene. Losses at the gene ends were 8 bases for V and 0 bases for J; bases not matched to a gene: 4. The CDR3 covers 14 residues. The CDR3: CASLRDRGSYEQYF. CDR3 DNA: TGTGCCAGCCTCCGGGACAGGGGCTCCTACGAGCAGTACTTC.

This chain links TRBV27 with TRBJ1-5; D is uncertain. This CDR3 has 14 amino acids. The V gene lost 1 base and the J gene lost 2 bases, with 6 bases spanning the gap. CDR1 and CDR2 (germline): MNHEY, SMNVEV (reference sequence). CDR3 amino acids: CASSLYWGNQPQHF. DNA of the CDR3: TGTGCCAGCAGTTTATACTGGGGCAATCAGCCCCAGCATTTT.

The CDR3 nucleotides read TGCGCCAGCAGCCTGGGAGGGCGGGGCCCCCTCGAGGCCCAGTACTTC. Amino acid sequence: CASSLGGRGPLEAQYF. The chain uses TRBV5-1 and TRBJ2-5; 7 bases line up with TRBD2. The J segment lost 9 bases and the V segment lost 4 bases, leaving 18 bases of the junction unmatched. The CDR3 runs to 16 residues. Germline CDR1 SGHRS, CDR2 YFSETQ. Using reference TRBV5-1 and TRBJ2-5 for the parts outside the CDR3, the full variable domain is KAGVTQTPRYLIKTRGQQVTLSCSPISGHRSVSWYQQTPGQGLQFLFEYFSETQRNKGNFPGRFSGRQFSNSRSEMNVSTLELGDSALYLCASSLGGRGPLEAQYFGPGTRLLVL.

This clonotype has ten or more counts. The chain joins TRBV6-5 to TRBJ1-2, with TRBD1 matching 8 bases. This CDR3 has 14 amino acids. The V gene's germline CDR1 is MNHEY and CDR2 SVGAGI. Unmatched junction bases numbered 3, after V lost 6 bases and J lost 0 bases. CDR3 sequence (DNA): TGTGCCAGCAGACGGACAGGGACTAACTATGGCTACACCTTC. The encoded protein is CASRRTGTNYGYTF.

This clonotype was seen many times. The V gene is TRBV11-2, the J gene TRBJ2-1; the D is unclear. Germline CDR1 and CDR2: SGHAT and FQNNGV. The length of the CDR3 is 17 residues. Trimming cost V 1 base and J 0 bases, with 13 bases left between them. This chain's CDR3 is CASSLGPDSSSYNEQFF. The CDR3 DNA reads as TGTGCCAGCAGCTTAGGCCCGGATTCTAGCTCCTACAATGAGCAGTTCTTC.

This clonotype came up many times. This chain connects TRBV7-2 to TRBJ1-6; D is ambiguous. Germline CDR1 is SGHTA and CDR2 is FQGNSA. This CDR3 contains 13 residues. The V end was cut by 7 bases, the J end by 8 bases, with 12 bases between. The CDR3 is CASNTIADSPLHF. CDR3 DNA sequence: TGTGCCAGCAACACTATAGCGGATTCACCCCTCCACTTT.

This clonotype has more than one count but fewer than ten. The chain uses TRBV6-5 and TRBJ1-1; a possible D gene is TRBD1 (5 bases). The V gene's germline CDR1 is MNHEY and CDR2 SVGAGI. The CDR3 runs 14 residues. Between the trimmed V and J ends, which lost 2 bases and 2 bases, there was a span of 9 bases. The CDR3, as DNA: TGTGCCAGCAGTTACGCCAGGGTTAACACTGAAGCTTTCTTT. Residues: CASSYARVNTEAFF.

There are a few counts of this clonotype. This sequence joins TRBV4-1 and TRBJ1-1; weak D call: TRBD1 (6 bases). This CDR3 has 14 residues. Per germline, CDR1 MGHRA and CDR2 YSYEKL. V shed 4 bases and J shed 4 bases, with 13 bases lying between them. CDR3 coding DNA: TGCGCCAGCAGCCGCGGAGGAGGGGGCACTGAAGCTTTCTTT. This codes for CASSRGGGGTEAFF.

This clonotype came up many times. The CDR3 sequence: CASSDPSLAGAYNEQFF. The CDR3 DNA sequence: TGTGCCAGCAGTGACCCGTCACTAGCGGGGGCTTACAATGAGCAGTTCTTC. The chain employs TRBV6-1 and TRBJ2-1; 11 nucleotides align to TRBD2. Trimming removed 3 bases from V and 4 bases from J; junction bases left unmatched: 8. CDR1 is MNHNS and CDR2 is SASEGT in the germline V gene. The CDR3 totals 17 residues.

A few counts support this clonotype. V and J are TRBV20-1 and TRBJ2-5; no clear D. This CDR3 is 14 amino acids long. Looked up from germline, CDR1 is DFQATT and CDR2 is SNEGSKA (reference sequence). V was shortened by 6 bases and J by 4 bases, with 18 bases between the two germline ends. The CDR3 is CSAGPDAVTETQYF. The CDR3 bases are TGCAGTGCCGGGCCGGACGCTGTGACAGAGACCCAGTACTTC.

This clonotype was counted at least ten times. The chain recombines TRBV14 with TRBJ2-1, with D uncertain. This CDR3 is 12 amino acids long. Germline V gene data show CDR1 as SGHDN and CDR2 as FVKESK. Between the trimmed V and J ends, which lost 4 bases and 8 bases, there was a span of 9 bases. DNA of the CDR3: TGTGCCAGCAGCCCGTTCTCGTATGAGCAGTTCTTC. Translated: CASSPFSYEQFF.

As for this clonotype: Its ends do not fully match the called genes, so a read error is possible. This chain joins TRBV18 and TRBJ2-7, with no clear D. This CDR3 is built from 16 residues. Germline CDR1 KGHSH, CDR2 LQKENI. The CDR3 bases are TGTCCCAGCTCACCACTGCGGCAGCTAGGCCGCGACGAGCAGTACTTC. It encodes CPSSPLRQLGRDEQYF.

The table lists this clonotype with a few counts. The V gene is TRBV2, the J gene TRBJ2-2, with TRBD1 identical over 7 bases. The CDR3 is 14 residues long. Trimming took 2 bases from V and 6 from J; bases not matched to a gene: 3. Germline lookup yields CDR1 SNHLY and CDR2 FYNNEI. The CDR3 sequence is CASSESGGAGELFF. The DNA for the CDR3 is TGTGCCAGCAGTGAATCAGGGGGAGCCGGGGAGCTGTTTTTT.

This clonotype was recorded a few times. Written as DNA, the CDR3 is TGTGCCAGCAGTTCCCATAGGAGTGGGACGGGGACCTACGAGCAGTACTTC. It specifies CASSSHRSGTGTYEQYF. The chain recombines TRBV6-2 or TRBV6-3 with TRBJ2-7; D is tentatively TRBD1 or TRBD2 (5 bases each). V lost 4 bases and J lost 2, with 21 bases in between. The CDR3 consists of 17 residues. Looked up from germline, CDR1 is MNHEY and CDR2 is SVGEGT.

The CDR3 nucleotides are TGCAGTGCCACCATGGCAGCGGGGATCACAGATACGCAGTATTTT. Translating gives CSATMAAGITDTQYF. The chain couples TRBV20-1 to TRBJ2-3; 7 positions match TRBD2. Germline CDR1 is DFQATT and CDR2 is SNEGSKA (reference sequence). V dropped 6 bases and J dropped 2; count of bases not matched to a gene: 11. The CDR3 spans 15 residues.

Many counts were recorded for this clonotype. CDR3 in DNA: TGTGCCAGCAGTTCCGCCGGGACGGCTAATGAAAAACTGTTTTTT. Its protein product is CASSSAGTANEKLFF. The rearrangement uses TRBV6-5 and TRBJ1-4; D possibly corresponds to TRBD1 (5 bases). CDR3 length: 15 amino acids. The germline V gene encodes CDR1 MNHEY and CDR2 SVGAGI. Trimming left V 4 bases short and J 3 bases short, with 12 bases between.

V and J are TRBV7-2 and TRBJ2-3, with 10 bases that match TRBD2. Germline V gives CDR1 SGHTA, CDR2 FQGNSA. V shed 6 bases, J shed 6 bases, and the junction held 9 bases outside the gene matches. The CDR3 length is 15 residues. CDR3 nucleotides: TGTGCCAGCAGTCCCTCGGGACTAGCGAGGGATACGCAGTATTTT. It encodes CASSPSGLARDTQYF.

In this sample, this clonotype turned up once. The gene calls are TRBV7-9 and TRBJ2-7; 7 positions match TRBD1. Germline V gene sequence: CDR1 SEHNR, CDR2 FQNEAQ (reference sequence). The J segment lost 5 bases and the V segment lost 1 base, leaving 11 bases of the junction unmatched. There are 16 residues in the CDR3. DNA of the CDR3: TGTGCCAGCAGCTTAGGTCCTGGCAGGGGGAAGGACGAGCAGTACTTC. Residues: CASSLGPGRGKDEQYF.

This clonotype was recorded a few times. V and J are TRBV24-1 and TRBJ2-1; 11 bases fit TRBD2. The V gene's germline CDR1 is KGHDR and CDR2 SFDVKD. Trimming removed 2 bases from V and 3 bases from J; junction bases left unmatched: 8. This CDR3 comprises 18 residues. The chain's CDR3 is CATSDSSGGPRYYNEQFF. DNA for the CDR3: TGTGCCACCAGTGATTCTAGCGGGGGGCCACGATACTACAATGAGCAGTTCTTC.

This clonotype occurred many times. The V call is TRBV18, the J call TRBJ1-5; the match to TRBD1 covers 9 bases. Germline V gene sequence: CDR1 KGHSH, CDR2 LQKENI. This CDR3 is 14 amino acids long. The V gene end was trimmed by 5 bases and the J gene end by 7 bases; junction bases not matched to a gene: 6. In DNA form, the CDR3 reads TGTGCCAGCTCAACTACAGGGGGCCGACAGCCCCAGCATTTT. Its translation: CASSTTGGRQPQHF.

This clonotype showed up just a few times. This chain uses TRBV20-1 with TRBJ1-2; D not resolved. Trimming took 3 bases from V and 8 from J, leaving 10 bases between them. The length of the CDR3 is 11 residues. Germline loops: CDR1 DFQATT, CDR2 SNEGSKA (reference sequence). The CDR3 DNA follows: TGCAGTGCTAGTAACAGATTGGGCTACACCTTC. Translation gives CSASNRLGYTF.

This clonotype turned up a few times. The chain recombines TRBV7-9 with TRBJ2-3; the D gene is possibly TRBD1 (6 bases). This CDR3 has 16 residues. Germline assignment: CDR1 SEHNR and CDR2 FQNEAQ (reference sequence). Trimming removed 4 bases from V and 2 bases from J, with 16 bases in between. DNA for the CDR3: TGTGCCAGCAGCTCCCGGACAGACATTTACACAGATACGCAGTATTTT. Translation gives CASSSRTDIYTDTQYF.

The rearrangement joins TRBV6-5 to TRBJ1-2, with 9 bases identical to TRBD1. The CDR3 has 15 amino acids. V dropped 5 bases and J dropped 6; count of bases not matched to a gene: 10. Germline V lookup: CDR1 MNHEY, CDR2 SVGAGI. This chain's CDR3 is CASSPWTGDRDGYTF. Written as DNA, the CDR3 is TGTGCCAGCAGTCCCTGGACAGGGGATCGGGATGGCTACACCTTC.

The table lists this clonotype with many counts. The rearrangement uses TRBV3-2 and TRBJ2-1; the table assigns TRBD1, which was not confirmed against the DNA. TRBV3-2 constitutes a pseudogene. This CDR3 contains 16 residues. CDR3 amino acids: CASSHVGTGDYNEQFF. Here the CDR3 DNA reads TGTGCCAGCAGCCACGTAGGGACAGGAGACTACAATGAGCAGTTCTTC.

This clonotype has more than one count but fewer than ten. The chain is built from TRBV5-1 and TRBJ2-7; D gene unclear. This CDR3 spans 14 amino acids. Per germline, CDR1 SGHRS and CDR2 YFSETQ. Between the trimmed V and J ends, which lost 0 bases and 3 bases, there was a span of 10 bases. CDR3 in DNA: TGCGCCAGCAGCTTGGCGGGCCAGAACTACGAGCAGTACTTC. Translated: CASSLAGQNYEQYF. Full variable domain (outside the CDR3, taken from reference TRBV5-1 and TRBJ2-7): KAGVTQTPRYLIKTRGQQVTLSCSPISGHRSVSWYQQTPGQGLQFLFEYFSETQRNKGNFPGRFSGRQFSNSRSEMNVSTLELGDSALYLCASSLAGQNYEQYFGPGTRLTVT.